This T cell receptor (beta chain) came from a study of cytomegalovirus exposure and HLA in healthy donors. Overall study context: Roughly 180 million T cells yielded under 130 million unique TCR beta sequences in earlier analysis. Findings of the study overall: The authors listed 150 or so TCR beta chains as cytomegalovirus-associated.

V trimming: 2 bases; J trimming: 3 bases; junction bases outside the gene matches: 3. Germline V lookup: CDR1 MNHEY, CDR2 SMNVEV (reference sequence). This CDR3 is 14 amino acids long. With regard to this clone: Its antigen is not identified.

The PCR used 60 Vbeta and 13 Jbeta primers. The data were produced by immunoSEQ multiplex PCR, yet TCRdb's version contains in-frame clones alone and is incomplete. This sample yields some 150,000 clones, of which 77% are seen a single time; less than 5% belongs to the top ten. The V and J genes are TRBV27 and TRBJ2-7; 8 bases line up with TRBD1. This sequence was found in a male donor in good health and CMV-seronegative. The sequencing sample was made of PBMCs. The CDR3 is CASSLSTGGYEQYF. The CDR3 DNA sequence: TGTGCCAGCAGTTTAAGTACAGGGGGCTACGAGCAGTACTTC.